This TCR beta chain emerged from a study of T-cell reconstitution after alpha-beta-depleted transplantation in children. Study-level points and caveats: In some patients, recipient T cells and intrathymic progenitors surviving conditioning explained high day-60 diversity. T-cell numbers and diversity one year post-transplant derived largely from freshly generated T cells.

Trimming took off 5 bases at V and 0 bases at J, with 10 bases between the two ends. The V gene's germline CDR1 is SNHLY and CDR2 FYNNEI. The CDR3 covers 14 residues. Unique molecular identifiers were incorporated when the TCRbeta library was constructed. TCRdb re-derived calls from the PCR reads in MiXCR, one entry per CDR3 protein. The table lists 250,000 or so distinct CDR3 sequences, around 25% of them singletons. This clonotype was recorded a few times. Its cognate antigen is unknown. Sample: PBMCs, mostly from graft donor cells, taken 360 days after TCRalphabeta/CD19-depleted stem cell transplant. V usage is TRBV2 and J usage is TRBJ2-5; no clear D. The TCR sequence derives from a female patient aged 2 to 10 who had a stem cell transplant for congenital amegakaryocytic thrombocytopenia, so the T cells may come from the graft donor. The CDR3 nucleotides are TGTGCCAGCAGTCCGACTGCCTACCAAGAGACCCAGTACTTC. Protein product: CASSPTAYQETQYF.